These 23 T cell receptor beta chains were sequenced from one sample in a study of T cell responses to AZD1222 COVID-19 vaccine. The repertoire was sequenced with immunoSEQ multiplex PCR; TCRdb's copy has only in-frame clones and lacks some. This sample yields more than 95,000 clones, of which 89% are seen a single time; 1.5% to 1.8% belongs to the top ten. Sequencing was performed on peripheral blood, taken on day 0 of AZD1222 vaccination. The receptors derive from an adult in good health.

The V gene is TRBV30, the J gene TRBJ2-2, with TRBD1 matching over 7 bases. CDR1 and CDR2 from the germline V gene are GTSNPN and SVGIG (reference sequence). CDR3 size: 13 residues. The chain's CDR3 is CSLDRTNTGELFF. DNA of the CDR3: TGTTCCTTGGACAGGACGAACACCGGGGAGCTGTTTTTT.

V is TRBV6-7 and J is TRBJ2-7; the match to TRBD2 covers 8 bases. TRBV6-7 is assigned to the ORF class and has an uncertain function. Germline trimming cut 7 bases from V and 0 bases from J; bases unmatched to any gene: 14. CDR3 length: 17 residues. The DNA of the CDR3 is TGTGCCAGCACCCCGGAAAGGGCGGGAGGCTTCTCCTACGAGCAGTACTTC. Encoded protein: CASTPERAGGFSYEQYF.

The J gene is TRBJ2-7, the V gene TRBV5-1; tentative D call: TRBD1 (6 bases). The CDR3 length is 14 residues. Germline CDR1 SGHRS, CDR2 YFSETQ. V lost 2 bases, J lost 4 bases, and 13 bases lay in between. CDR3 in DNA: TGCGCCAGCAGCTTCCTAGGGGGTACGTACGAGCAGTACTTC. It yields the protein CASSFLGGTYEQYF.

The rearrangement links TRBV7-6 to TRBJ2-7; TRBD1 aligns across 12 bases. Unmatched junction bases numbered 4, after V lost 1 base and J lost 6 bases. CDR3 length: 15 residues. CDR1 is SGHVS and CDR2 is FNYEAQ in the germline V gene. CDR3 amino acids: CASSLGGTGGFEQYF. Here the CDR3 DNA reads TGTGCCAGCAGCTTAGGGGGGACAGGGGGCTTCGAGCAGTACTTC.

The chain's CDR3 is CASSALTGQGAFF. The CDR3 DNA reads TGTGCCAGCAGCGCACTAACAGGGCAGGGAGCTTTCTTT. J is TRBJ1-1 and V is TRBV5-8; D possibly corresponds to TRBD1 (6 bases). Germline V gene lookup returns CDR1 SGHTS and CDR2 YDEGEE. This CDR3 region has 13 residues. V was shortened by 4 bases and J by 10 bases, with 17 bases between the two germline ends.

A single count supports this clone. CDR3 sequence: CASSIDGGNDEQFF. DNA for the CDR3: TGTGCCAGTAGTATAGATGGCGGGAACGATGAGCAGTTCTTC. V is TRBV19 and J is TRBJ2-1; the D gene is possibly TRBD2 (6 bases). Trimming stripped 0 bases from V and 8 bases from J, with 11 bases between. CDR3 length equals 14 residues. Germline V gene sequence: CDR1 LNHDA, CDR2 SQIVND (reference sequence).

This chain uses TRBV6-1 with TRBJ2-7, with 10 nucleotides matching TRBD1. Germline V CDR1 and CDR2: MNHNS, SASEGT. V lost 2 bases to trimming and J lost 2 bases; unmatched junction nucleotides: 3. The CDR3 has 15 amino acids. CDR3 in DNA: TGTGCCAGCAGTGAATGGGACAGGGGTGCCTACGAGCAGTACTTC. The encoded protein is CASSEWDRGAYEQYF.

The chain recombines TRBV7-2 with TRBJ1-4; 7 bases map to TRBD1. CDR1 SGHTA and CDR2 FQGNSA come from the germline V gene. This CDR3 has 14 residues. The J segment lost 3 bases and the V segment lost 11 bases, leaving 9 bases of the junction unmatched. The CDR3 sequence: CASKPTGANEKLFF. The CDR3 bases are TGTGCCTCCAAGCCAACAGGGGCTAATGAAAAACTGTTTTTT.

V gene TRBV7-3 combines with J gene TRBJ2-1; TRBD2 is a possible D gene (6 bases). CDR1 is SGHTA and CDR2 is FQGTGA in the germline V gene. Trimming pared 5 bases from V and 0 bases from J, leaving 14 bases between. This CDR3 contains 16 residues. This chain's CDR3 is CASSPTRRASYNEQFF. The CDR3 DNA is TGTGCCAGCAGCCCCACCCGGAGGGCCTCCTACAATGAGCAGTTCTTC. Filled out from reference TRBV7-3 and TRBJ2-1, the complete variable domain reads GAGVSQTPSNKVTEKGKYVELRCDPISGHTALYWYRQSLGQGPEFLIYFQGTGAADDSGLPNDRFFAVRPEGSVSTLKIQRTERGDSAVYLCASSPTRRASYNEQFFGPGTRLTVL.

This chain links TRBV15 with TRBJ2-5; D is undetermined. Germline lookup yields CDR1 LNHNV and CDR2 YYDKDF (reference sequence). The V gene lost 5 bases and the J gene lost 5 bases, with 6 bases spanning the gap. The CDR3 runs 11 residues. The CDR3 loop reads CATSVAETQYF. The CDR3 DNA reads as TGTGCCACCAGCGTGGCGGAGACCCAGTACTTC.

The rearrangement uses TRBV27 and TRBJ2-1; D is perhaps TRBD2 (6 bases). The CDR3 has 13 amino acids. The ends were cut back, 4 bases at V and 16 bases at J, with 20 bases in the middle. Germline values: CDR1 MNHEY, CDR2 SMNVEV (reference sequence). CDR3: CASSYSAGYFPFF. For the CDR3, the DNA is TGTGCCAGCAGTTACTCAGCGGGCTACTTCCCTTTCTTC.

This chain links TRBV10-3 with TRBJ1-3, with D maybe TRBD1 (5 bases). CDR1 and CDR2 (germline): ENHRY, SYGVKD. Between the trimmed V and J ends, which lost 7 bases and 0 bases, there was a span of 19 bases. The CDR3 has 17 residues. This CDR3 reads CAITETVIPYSGNTIYF. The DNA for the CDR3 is TGTGCCATCACCGAGACAGTGATTCCTTACTCTGGAAACACCATATATTTT.

The CDR3 DNA is TGTGCCAGCCACTCTAGCGGTTACTACGAGCAGTACTTC. Its protein is CASHSSGYYEQYF. The V gene is TRBV28, the J gene TRBJ2-7, with 7 bases matching TRBD2. J was trimmed by 3 bases and V by 8 bases; bases with no gene match: 7. CDR1 and CDR2 (germline): MDHEN, SYDVKM. This CDR3 contains 13 residues.

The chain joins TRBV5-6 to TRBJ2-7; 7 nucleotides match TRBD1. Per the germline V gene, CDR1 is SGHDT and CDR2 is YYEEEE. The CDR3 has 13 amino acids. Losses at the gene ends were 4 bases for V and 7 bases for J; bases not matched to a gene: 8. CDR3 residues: CASSEGTVREQYF. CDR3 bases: TGTGCCAGCAGCGAAGGGACAGTTCGAGAGCAGTACTTC.

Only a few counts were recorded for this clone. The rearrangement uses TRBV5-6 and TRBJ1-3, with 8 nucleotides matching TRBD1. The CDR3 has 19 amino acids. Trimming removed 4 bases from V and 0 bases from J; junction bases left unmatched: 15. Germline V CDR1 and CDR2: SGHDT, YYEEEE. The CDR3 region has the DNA TGTGCCAGCAGCGCATGGGACAGGACCCGCATATTCTCTGGAAACACCATATATTTT. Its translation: CASSAWDRTRIFSGNTIYF.

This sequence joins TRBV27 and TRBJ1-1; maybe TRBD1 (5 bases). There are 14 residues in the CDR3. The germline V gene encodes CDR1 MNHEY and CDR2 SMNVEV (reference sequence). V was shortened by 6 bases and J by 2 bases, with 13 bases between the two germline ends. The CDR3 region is CASRPLQGNTEAFF. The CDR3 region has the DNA TGTGCCAGCAGGCCTCTTCAGGGTAACACTGAAGCTTTCTTT.

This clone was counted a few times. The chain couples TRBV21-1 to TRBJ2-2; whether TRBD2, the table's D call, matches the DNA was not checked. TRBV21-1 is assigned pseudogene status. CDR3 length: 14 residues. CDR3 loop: CASSKGKAGGKLFF. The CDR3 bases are TGTGCCAGCAGCAAGGGAAAAGCGGGAGGGAAGCTGTTTTTT.

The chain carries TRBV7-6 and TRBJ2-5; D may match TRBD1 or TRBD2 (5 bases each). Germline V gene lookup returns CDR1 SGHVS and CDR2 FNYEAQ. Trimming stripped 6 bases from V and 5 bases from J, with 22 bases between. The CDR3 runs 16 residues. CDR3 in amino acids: CASSPDVRQGRETQYF. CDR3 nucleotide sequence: TGTGCCAGCAGTCCAGATGTTCGCCAGGGACGGGAGACCCAGTACTTC.

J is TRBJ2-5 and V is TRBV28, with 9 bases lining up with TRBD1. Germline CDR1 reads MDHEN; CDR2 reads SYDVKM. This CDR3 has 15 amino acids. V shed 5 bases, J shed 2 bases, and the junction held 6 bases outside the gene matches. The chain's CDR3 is CASSVTGGTQETQYF. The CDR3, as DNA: TGTGCCAGCAGTGTGACAGGGGGAACTCAAGAGACCCAGTACTTC.

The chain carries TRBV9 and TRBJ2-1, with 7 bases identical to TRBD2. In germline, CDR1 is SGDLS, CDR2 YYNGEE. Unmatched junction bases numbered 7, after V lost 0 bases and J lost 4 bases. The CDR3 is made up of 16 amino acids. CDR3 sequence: CASSVGSGGLYNEQFF. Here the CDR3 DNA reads TGTGCCAGCAGCGTAGGTTCGGGGGGACTGTACAATGAGCAGTTCTTC.

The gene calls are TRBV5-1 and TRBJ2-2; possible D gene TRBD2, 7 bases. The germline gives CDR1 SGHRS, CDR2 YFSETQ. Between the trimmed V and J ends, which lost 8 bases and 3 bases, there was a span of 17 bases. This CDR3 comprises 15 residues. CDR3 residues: CASLRGAEDTGELFF. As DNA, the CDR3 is TGCGCCAGTCTCCGGGGGGCAGAGGACACCGGGGAGCTGTTTTTT. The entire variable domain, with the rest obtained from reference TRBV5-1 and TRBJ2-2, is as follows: KAGVTQTPRYLIKTRGQQVTLSCSPISGHRSVSWYQQTPGQGLQFLFEYFSETQRNKGNFPGRFSGRQFSNSRSEMNVSTLELGDSALYLCASLRGAEDTGELFFGEGSRLTVL.

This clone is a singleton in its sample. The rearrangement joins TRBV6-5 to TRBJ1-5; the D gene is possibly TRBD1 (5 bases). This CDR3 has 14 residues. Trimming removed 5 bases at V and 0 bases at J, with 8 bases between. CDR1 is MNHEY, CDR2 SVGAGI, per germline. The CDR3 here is CASSQTGSNQPQHF. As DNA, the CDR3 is TGTGCCAGCAGTCAAACAGGTAGCAATCAGCCCCAGCATTTT.

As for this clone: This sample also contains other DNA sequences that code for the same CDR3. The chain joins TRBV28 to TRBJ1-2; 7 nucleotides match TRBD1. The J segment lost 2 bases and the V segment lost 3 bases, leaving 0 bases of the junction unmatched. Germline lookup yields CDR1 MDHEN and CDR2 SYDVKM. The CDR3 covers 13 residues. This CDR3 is CASSLGQNYGYTF. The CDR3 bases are TGTGCCAGCAGTTTGGGACAGAACTATGGCTACACCTTC.